What follows are 13 T cell receptor beta chains derived from one specimen sequenced in a study of blood T cell repertoires in COVID-19 (dated by TCRdb to 2019 to 2021). The library was built by means of the immunoSEQ multiplex PCR assay. The table was pulled from immuneACCESS by TCRdb, which kept in-frame rearrangements only. Such tables lose some clones; where checked, under half of the loss comes from unresolved V genes, and the rest has no known cause. The sample records roughly 160,000 clones, about 85% of which are singletons. The leading ten clones occupy roughly 8.1% of the sample. The sequenced sample consisted of peripheral blood. The receptor source for this set is a woman older than 75 with COVID-19, enrolled during active disease.

The V call is TRBV4-2, the J call TRBJ1-2; D is possibly TRBD1 (6 bases). CDR3 size: 15 residues. The germline V gene encodes CDR1 LGHNA and CDR2 YNFKEQ. Trimming pared 1 base from V and 2 bases from J, leaving 11 bases between. CDR3 nucleotide sequence: TGTGCCAGCAGCCAAGGGCGCGGGGGCAACTATGGCTACACCTTC. The encoded protein is CASSQGRGGNYGYTF.

This clone is deemed medium-sized. The chain combines TRBV27 with TRBJ2-2; maybe TRBD2 (5 bases). V gave up 6 bases and J gave up 5 bases, with 13 bases separating them. Germline V gene sequence: CDR1 MNHEY, CDR2 SMNVEV (reference sequence). This CDR3 has 14 residues. The CDR3 bases are TGTGCCAGCAGCGCGCTAGCACTTACCGGGGAGCTGTTTTTT. It specifies CASSALALTGELFF.

The sample holds a few counts of this clone. The chain carries TRBV19 and TRBJ2-7; 7 bases fit TRBD2. Looked up from germline, CDR1 is LNHDA and CDR2 is SQIVND (reference sequence). The CDR3 has 14 residues. The junction had 8 bases not matched to a gene; V was cut back by 3 bases and J by 6 bases. DNA for the CDR3: TGTGCCAGTAGTATCCTTGGCGGGAGAGGCGAGCAGTACTTC. It specifies CASSILGGRGEQYF.

The chain carries TRBV18 and TRBJ1-6; perhaps TRBD1 as D (6 bases). Trimming removed 3 bases from V and 9 bases from J, with 12 bases in between. CDR1 is KGHSH, CDR2 LQKENI, per germline. The CDR3 is made up of 14 amino acids. The CDR3 loop is CASSPGQGSSPLHF. As DNA, the CDR3 is TGTGCCAGCTCACCGGGTCAGGGGAGTTCACCCCTCCACTTT. The full variable domain, with the rest looked up from reference TRBV18 and TRBJ1-6, is NAGVMQNPRHLVRRRGQEARLRCSPMKGHSHVYWYRQLPEEGLKFMVYLQKENIIDESGMPKERFSAEFPKEGPSILRIQQVVRGDSAAYFCASSPGQGSSPLHFGNGTRLTVT.

The chain combines TRBV9 with TRBJ1-4; TRBD1 aligns across 7 bases. V shed 4 bases, J shed 7 bases, and the junction held 7 bases outside the gene matches. The germline CDR1 and CDR2 sequences are SGDLS and YYNGEE. The CDR3 has 14 residues. This chain's CDR3 is CASSRGGGSEKLFF. CDR3 sequence (DNA): TGTGCCAGCAGCAGAGGGGGCGGCAGTGAAAAACTGTTTTTT.

The rearrangement uses TRBV3-1 (or the pseudogene TRBV3-2) and TRBJ1-2; D unclear. The length of the CDR3 is 12 residues. CDR1 is LGHDT, CDR2 YNNKEL, per germline (reference sequence). V dropped 11 bases and J dropped 4 bases, with 14 bases sitting between them. CDR3 coding DNA: TGTGCCTCCACCCGGGGTACCTATGGCTACACCTTC. This sequence encodes CASTRGTYGYTF.

The chain is built from TRBV7-3 and TRBJ1-6; 7 nucleotides line up with TRBD1. After removal of 5 bases from V and 9 bases from J, the junction contained 7 bases not matched to a gene. Germline loops: CDR1 SGHTA, CDR2 FQGTGA. The CDR3 is made up of 14 amino acids. The CDR3 protein is CASSKTGVFSPLHF. The CDR3 DNA is TGTGCCAGCAGCAAAACAGGGGTATTTTCACCCCTCCACTTT.

V is TRBV9 and J is TRBJ2-5, with TRBD2 identical over 7 bases. CDR1 and CDR2 (germline): SGDLS, YYNGEE. The CDR3 loop spans 15 amino acids. After removal of 0 bases from V and 4 bases from J, the junction contained 6 bases not matched to a gene. DNA for the CDR3: TGTGCCAGCAGCGTAGGCGGGAGTGAGTCAGAGACCCAGTACTTC. It translates to CASSVGGSESETQYF.

This clone has more than one count but fewer than ten. This chain joins TRBV6-6 and TRBJ2-1; 8 nucleotides agree with TRBD2. Germline V gene data show CDR1 as MNHNY and CDR2 as SVGAGI (reference sequence). The trim removed 5 bases at V and 7 bases at J, leaving 7 bases unmatched. The CDR3 covers 14 residues. CDR3 nucleotide sequence: TGTGCCAGCAGTGCGGGACTAGTGAAAAATGAGCAGTTCTTC. Translated: CASSAGLVKNEQFF.

This chain joins TRBV30 and TRBJ1-5, with 7 bases matching TRBD1. Per germline, CDR1 GTSNPN and CDR2 SVGIG (reference sequence). V shed 5 bases, J shed 0 bases, and the junction held 19 bases outside the gene matches. The CDR3 spans 19 residues. The CDR3 sequence: CAWPRSDRDRDYSNQPQHF. The CDR3 DNA follows: TGTGCCTGGCCGCGGTCTGACCGGGACAGAGATTATAGCAATCAGCCCCAGCATTTT.

This clone came up once. This rearrangement joins TRBV7-3 to TRBJ1-1; D unresolved. There are 14 residues in the CDR3. In germline, CDR1 is SGHTA, CDR2 FQGTGA. Trimming pared 2 bases from V and 0 bases from J, leaving 7 bases between. The chain's CDR3 is CASSLERVNTEAFF. CDR3 DNA: TGTGCCAGCAGCTTAGAACGCGTGAACACTGAAGCTTTCTTT.

This CDR3 reads CASSSGVTYEQYF. CDR3 nucleotide sequence: TGTGCCAGCAGTTCCGGGGTCACCTACGAGCAGTACTTC. The rearrangement joins TRBV5-5 to TRBJ2-7; the D gene is possibly TRBD2 (5 bases). Per the germline V gene, CDR1 is SGHKS and CDR2 is YYEKEE (reference sequence). V was clipped by 5 bases and J by 2 bases, with 11 bases between them. The CDR3 loop spans 13 amino acids.

This clone was seen only a few times. This chain joins TRBV6-5 and TRBJ2-7, with D possibly being TRBD1 (7 bases). The V end was cut by 6 bases, the J end by 2 bases, with 17 bases between. This CDR3 contains 15 residues. From germline, CDR1 is MNHEY and CDR2 SVGAGI. The CDR3 protein is CASSQGGPLTYEQYF. Here the CDR3 DNA reads TGTGCCAGCAGCCAGGGGGGACCTCTTACCTACGAGCAGTACTTC.